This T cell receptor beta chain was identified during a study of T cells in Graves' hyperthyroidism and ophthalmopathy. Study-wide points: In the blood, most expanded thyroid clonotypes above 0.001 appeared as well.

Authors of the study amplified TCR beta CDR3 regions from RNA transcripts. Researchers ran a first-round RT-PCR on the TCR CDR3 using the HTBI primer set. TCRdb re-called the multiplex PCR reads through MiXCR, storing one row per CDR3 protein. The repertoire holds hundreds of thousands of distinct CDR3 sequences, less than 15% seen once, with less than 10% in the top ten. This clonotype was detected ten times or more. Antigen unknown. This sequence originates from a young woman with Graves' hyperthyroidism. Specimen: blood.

CDR3 residues: CASSREFEKLFF. For the CDR3, the DNA is TGCGCCAGCAGCCGTGAGTTTGAAAAACTGTTTTTT. The chain links TRBV4-1 to TRBJ1-4; D unresolved. Trimming stripped 4 bases from V and 7 bases from J, with 7 bases between. Germline V gene sequence: CDR1 MGHRA, CDR2 YSYEKL. The CDR3 length is 12 residues.